This T cell receptor beta chain was identified during a study of shared clonotypes between healthy human individuals. Study-wide context: Two women and three men aged 18 to 49 made up the donors. Overall study findings and caveats: For naive CD4 cells, 4.5% to 6.5% of clonotypes were shared across a few donors.

This clone has a handful of counts. Its cognate antigen is unknown. Generated by immunoSEQ multiplex PCR, the TCRdb table keeps only in-frame clones and is missing some. The data show roughly 520,000 clones, with around 95% seen just once and about 0.059% held by the top ten. V was trimmed by 2 bases and J by 3 bases, leaving 1 base between them. CDR3 size: 11 residues. The germline gives CDR1 SNHLY, CDR2 FYNNEI. All participating donors were Caucasian adults from Nashville, Tennessee. This clonotype originated in a woman in her thirties in good health. Sequencing was done on a sample of naive CD4+ T cells sorted from blood. Described subset: CD45RA+ positively selected. The chain is built from TRBV2 and TRBJ2-5; no firm D call. As DNA, the CDR3 is TGTGCCAGCAGTGAAAAAGAGACCCAGTACTTC. Translated: CASSEKETQYF. Full variable domain (outside the CDR3, taken from reference TRBV2 and TRBJ2-5): EPEVTQTPSHQVTQMGQEVILRCVPISNHLYFYWYRQILGQKVEFLVSFYNNEISEKSEIFDDQFSVERPDGSNFTLKIRSTKLEDSAMYFCASSEKETQYFGPGTRLLVL.